The 18 T cell receptor beta chains in this list originate from one sample, sequenced in a study of blood T cell repertoires in COVID-19. Measured with immunoSEQ multiplex PCR; TCRdb has only the in-frame clones, and not every one. The sample lists more than 350,000 clones, around 87% occurring once. The sample comprised peripheral blood. The origin of the receptors is a woman aged 30 to 39 with COVID-19, enrolled during active disease.

Comment on this clone: Other DNA sequences from this sample encode an identical CDR3 as well. V and J are TRBV7-9 and TRBJ2-7; the D gene is possibly TRBD1 (5 bases). This CDR3 has 12 amino acids. Germline assignment: CDR1 SEHNR and CDR2 FQNEAQ (reference sequence). Trimming left V 3 bases short and J 2 bases short, with 5 bases between. The DNA for the CDR3 is TGTGCCAGCAGCTTGGACACCTACGAGCAGTACTTC. Translating gives CASSLDTYEQYF.

The chain carries TRBV5-1 and TRBJ2-1; a possible D gene is TRBD1 (6 bases). CDR1 and CDR2 from the germline V gene are SGHRS and YFSETQ. The CDR3 length is 14 residues. With 5 bases removed from V and 4 bases from J, the gap between germline ends came to 13 bases. The CDR3 region is CASSLDSIYNEQFF. The CDR3 DNA is TGCGCCAGCAGTCTGGACAGTATTTACAATGAGCAGTTCTTC.

The genes are TRBV4-3 and TRBJ1-4; 8 nucleotides align to TRBD1. Losses at the gene ends were 4 bases for V and 5 bases for J; bases not matched to a gene: 6. Germline values: CDR1 LGHNA, CDR2 YSLEER. The CDR3 runs to 15 residues. CDR3 loop: CASSPGDRSNEKLFF. Here the CDR3 DNA reads TGCGCCAGCAGCCCCGGGGACAGGTCCAATGAAAAACTGTTTTTT.

The V call is TRBV4-1, the J call TRBJ2-7, with TRBD2 matching over 11 bases. The CDR3 spans 18 residues. Germline CDR1 reads MGHRA; CDR2 reads YSYEKL. The trim removed 8 bases at V and 0 bases at J, leaving 15 bases unmatched. Written as DNA, the CDR3 is TGCGCCAGCGGAGCACACCCGGGACTAGCGGAGAGCTCCTACGAGCAGTACTTC. Its translation: CASGAHPGLAESSYEQYF.

Of note for this clone: This same CDR3 is encoded by further DNA sequences in the sample. The chain links TRBV7-9 to TRBJ1-5; TRBD1 agrees at 7 bases. Germline-derived CDR1 and CDR2 are SEHNR and FQNEAQ (reference sequence). This CDR3 region has 13 residues. V shed 2 bases, J shed 5 bases, and the junction held 0 bases outside the gene matches. This chain's CDR3 is CASSLQGDQPQHF. CDR3 sequence (DNA): TGTGCCAGCAGCTTACAGGGGGATCAGCCCCAGCATTTT.

About this clone: This may arise from a read error, as a much more abundant clone is one base away. The chain recombines TRBV2 with TRBJ2-3; the match to TRBD1 covers 8 bases. Per the germline V gene, CDR1 is SNHLY and CDR2 is FYNNEI. The CDR3 totals 14 residues. Trimming at V came to 3 bases and at J to 1 base, leaving 0 bases not matched to a gene. The CDR3, as DNA: TGTGCCAGCAGTGAGACAGGGGGCACAGATACGCAGTATTTT. Amino acids: CASSETGGTDTQYF.

CDR3 DNA sequence: TGTGCCAGCAGCTCCGATCTAACGAACACCGGGGAGCTGTTTTTT. Translated, it gives CASSSDLTNTGELFF. The chain is built from TRBV5-4 and TRBJ2-2; D unclear. Germline CDR1 is SGHNT and CDR2 is YYREEE (reference sequence). This CDR3 has 15 amino acids. Trimming left V 3 bases short and J 0 bases short, with 9 bases between.

The V call is TRBV6-5, the J call TRBJ1-4, with TRBD1 identical over 9 bases. The length of the CDR3 is 15 residues. Trimming took 5 bases from V and 7 from J; bases not matched to a gene: 8. Germline lookup yields CDR1 MNHEY and CDR2 SVGAGI. The CDR3 reads CASSPPGQGGEKLFF. The DNA of the CDR3 is TGTGCCAGCAGTCCACCGGGACAGGGTGGTGAAAAACTGTTTTTT.

The chain has TRBV9 and TRBJ1-1; D is undetermined. V dropped 4 bases and J dropped 0 bases, with 7 bases sitting between them. From germline, CDR1 is SGDLS and CDR2 YYNGEE. The CDR3 extends over 13 amino acids. DNA of the CDR3: TGTGCCAGCAGCCCTATCCTGAACACTGAAGCTTTCTTT. Translated: CASSPILNTEAFF.

The chain links TRBV28 to TRBJ1-4; the D gene is possibly TRBD1 (5 bases). Looked up from germline, CDR1 is MDHEN and CDR2 is SYDVKM. This CDR3 spans 15 amino acids. Trimming took off 7 bases at V and 3 bases at J, with 15 bases between the two ends. The DNA for the CDR3 is TGTGCCAGCAAAACTTGGGGGGGGTCTAATGAAAAACTGTTTTTT. The encoded protein is CASKTWGGSNEKLFF. The whole variable domain, remainder taken from reference TRBV28 and TRBJ1-4, is DVKVTQSSRYLVKRTGEKVFLECVQDMDHENMFWYRQDPGLGLRLIYFSYDVKMKEKGDIPEGYSVSREKKERFSLILESASTNQTSMYLCASKTWGGSNEKLFFGSGTQLSVL.

This CDR3 reads CASSPNRISGNTIYF. CDR3 nucleotides: TGTGCCAGCTCACCAAACAGGATCTCTGGAAACACCATATATTTT. V and J are TRBV18 and TRBJ1-3; possible D gene TRBD1, 5 bases. Trimming stripped 2 bases from V and 0 bases from J, with 8 bases between. The CDR3 is 15 amino acids. Germline CDR1 KGHSH, CDR2 LQKENI.

The table lists this clone with a count of one. The rearrangement joins TRBV2 to TRBJ1-2; tentatively, D is TRBD1 (6 bases). Germline V gene lookup returns CDR1 SNHLY and CDR2 FYNNEI. The CDR3 is 15 amino acids. With 7 bases removed from V and 4 bases from J, the gap between germline ends came to 19 bases. CDR3 coding DNA: TGTGCCAGCAAATCGTCGGGGGGGCAATCCTATGGCTACACCTTC. Its protein product is CASKSSGGQSYGYTF.

The CDR3 bases are TGCGCCAGCAGCCAAGATAGAAGAGATAGCCACTACGAGCAGTACTTC. Its translation is CASSQDRRDSHYEQYF. This chain joins TRBV4-1 and TRBJ2-7; D not certain. Germline CDR1 is MGHRA and CDR2 is YSYEKL. With 0 bases removed from V and 3 bases from J, the gap between germline ends came to 15 bases. The CDR3 has 16 residues.

This chain joins TRBV13 and TRBJ2-1; 7 nucleotides align to TRBD2. Germline V gene data show CDR1 as PRHDT and CDR2 as FYEKMQ (reference sequence). V trimming: 5 bases; J trimming: 0 bases; junction bases outside the gene matches: 10. This CDR3 comprises 17 residues. CDR3 protein: CASSPVVGGSSYNEQFF. CDR3 in DNA: TGTGCCAGCAGCCCCGTTGTGGGCGGGAGCTCCTACAATGAGCAGTTCTTC.

This clone was counted between two and nine times. The chain uses TRBV30 and TRBJ1-3; D is perhaps TRBD1 (6 bases). V lost 0 bases to trimming and J lost 0 bases, with 12 bases between them. Germline V gene sequence: CDR1 GTSNPN, CDR2 SVGIG (reference sequence). This CDR3 is 16 amino acids long. The CDR3: CAWSVRHRVSGNTIYF. The CDR3 coding sequence is TGTGCCTGGAGTGTACGTCACAGGGTCTCTGGAAACACCATATATTTT.

The sample holds a few counts of this clone. This chain links TRBV2 with TRBJ2-5; D not certain. There are 14 residues in the CDR3. V was trimmed by 1 base and J by 5 bases, leaving 11 bases between them. Germline CDR1 reads SNHLY; CDR2 reads FYNNEI. This chain's CDR3 is CASSEGRPAETQYF. The CDR3, as DNA: TGTGCCAGCAGTGAAGGGCGGCCGGCGGAGACCCAGTACTTC.

The rearrangement links TRBV6-5 to TRBJ2-7; TRBD2 agrees at 11 bases. Germline CDR1 reads MNHEY; CDR2 reads SVGAGI. The ends lost 5 bases at V and 5 bases at J; junction bases unmatched: 5. The CDR3 has 14 residues. The DNA for the CDR3 is TGTGCCAGCAGTACACTAGCGGGAGTAAACGAGCAGTACTTC. Translation: CASSTLAGVNEQYF.

V is TRBV28 and J is TRBJ1-6; D uncertain. Germline V lookup: CDR1 MDHEN, CDR2 SYDVKM. The CDR3 is made up of 14 amino acids. Trimming took off 2 bases at V and 7 bases at J, with 9 bases between the two ends. CDR3 residues: CASSLGQQNSPLHF. In DNA form, the CDR3 reads TGTGCCAGCAGTTTAGGGCAGCAAAATTCACCCCTCCACTTT.